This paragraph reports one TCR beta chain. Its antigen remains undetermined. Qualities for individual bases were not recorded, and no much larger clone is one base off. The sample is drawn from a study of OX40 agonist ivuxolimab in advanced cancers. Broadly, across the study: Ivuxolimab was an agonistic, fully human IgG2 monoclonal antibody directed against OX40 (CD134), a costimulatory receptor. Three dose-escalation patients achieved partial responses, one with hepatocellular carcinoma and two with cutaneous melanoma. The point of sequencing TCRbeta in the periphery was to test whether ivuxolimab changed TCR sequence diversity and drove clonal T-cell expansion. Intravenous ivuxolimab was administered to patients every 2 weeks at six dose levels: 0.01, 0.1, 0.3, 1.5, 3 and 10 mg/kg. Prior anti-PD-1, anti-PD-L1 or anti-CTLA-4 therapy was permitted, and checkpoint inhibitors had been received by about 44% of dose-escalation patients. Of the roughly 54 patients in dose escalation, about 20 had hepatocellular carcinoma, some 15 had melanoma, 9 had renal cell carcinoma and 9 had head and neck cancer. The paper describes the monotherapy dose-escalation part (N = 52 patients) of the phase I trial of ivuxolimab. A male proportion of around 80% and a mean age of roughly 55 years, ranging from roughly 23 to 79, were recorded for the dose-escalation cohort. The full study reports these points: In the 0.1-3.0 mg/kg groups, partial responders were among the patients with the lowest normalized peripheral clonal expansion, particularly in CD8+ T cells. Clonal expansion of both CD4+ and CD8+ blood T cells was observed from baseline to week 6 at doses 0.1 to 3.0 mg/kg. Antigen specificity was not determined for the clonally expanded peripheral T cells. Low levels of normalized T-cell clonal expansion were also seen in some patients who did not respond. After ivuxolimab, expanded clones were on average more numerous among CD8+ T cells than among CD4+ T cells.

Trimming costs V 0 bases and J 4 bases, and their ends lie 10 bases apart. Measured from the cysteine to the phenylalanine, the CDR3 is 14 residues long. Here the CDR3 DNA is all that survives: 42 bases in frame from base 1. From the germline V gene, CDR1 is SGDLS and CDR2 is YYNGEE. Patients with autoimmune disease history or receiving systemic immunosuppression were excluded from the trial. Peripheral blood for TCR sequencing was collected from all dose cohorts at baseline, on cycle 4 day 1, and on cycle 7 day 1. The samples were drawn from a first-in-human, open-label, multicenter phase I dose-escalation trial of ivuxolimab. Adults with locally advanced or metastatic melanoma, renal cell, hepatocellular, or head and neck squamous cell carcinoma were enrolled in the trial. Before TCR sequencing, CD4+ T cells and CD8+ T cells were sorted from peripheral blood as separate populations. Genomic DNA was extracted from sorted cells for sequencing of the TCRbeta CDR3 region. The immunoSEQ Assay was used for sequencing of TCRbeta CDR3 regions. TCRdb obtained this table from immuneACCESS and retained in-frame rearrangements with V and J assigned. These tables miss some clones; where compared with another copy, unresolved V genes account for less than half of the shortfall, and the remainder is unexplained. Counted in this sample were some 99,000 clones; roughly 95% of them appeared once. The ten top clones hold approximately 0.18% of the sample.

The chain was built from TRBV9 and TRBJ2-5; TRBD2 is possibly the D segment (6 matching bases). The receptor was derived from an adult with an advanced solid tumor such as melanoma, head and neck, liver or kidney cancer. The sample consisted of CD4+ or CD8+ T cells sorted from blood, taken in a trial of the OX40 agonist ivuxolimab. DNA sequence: TGTGCCAGCAGCGTAGCAACGGGGGTAGAGACCCAGTACTTC. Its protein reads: CASSVATGVETQYF. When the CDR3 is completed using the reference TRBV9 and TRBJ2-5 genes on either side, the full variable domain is DSGVTQTPKHLITATGQRVTLRCSPRSGDLSVYWYQQSLDQGLQFLIQYYNGEERAKGNILERFSAQQFPDLHSELNLSSLELGDSALYFCASSVATGVETQYFGPGTRLLVL.